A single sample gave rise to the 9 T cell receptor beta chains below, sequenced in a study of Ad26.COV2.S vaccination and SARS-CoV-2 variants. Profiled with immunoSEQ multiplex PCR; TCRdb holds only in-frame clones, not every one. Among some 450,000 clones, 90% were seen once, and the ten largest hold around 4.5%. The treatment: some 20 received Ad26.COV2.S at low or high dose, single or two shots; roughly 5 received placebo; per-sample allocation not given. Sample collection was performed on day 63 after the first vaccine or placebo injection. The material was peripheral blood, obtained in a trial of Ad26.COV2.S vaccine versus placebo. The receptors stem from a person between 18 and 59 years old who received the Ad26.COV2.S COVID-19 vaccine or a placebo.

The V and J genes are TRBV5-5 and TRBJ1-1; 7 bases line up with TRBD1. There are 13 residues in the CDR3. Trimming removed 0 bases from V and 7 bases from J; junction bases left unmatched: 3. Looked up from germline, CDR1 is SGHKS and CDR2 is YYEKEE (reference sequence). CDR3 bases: TGTGCCAGCAGCTTGGCAGGGGGGCATGAAGCTTTCTTT. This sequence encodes CASSLAGGHEAFF.

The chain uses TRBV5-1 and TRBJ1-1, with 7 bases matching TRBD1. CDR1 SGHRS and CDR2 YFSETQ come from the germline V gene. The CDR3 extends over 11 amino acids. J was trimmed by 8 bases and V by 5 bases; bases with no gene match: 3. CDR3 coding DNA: TGCGCCAGCAGGGAGACAGGGGAAGCTTTCTTT. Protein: CASRETGEAFF.

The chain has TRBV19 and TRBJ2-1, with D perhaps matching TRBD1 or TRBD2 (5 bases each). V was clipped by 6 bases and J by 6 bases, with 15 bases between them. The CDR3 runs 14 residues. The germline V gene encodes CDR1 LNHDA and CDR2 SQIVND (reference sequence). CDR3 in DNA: TGTGCCAGTAGGGGGCAGGGAGCACCCAATGAGCAGTTCTTC. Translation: CASRGQGAPNEQFF.

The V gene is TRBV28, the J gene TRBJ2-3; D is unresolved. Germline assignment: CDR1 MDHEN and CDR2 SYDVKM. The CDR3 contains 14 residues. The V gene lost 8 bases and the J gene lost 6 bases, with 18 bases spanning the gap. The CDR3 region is CASRVNTPPDTQYF. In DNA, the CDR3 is TGTGCCAGCCGCGTAAACACGCCGCCGGATACGCAGTATTTT.

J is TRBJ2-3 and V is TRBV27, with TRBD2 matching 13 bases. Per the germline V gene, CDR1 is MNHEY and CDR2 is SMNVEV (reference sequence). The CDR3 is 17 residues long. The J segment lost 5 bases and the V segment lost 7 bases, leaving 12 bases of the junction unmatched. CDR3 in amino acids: CASNKVPGLAGIDTQYF. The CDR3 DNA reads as TGTGCCAGCAATAAAGTCCCGGGACTAGCGGGAATAGATACGCAGTATTTT.

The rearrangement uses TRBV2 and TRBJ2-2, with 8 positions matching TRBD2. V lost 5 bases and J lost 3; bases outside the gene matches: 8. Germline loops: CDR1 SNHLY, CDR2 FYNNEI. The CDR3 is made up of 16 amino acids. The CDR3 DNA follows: TGTGCCAGCAGTCCCCGTGGAGCGGGGGACACCGGGGAGCTGTTTTTT. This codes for CASSPRGAGDTGELFF.

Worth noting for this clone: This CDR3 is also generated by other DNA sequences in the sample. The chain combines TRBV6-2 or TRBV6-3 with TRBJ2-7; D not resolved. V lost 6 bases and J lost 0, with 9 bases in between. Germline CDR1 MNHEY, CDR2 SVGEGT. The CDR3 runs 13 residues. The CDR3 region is CASSPDNSYEQYF. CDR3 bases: TGTGCCAGCAGCCCTGACAACTCCTACGAGCAGTACTTC.

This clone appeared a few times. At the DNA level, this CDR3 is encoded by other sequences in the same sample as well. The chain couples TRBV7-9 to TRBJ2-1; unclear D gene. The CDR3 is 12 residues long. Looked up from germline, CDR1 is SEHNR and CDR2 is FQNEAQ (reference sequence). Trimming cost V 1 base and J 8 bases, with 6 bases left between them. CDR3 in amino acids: CASSLEVDEQFF. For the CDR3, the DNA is TGTGCCAGCAGCTTAGAGGTAGATGAGCAGTTCTTC.

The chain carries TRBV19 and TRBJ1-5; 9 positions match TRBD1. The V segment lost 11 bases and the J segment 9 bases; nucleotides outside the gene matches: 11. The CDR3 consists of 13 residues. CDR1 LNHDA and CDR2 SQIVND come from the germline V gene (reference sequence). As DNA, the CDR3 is TGTGCCTCTAACAGGGGGCTGGGGTGGCCCCAGCATTTT. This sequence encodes CASNRGLGWPQHF.